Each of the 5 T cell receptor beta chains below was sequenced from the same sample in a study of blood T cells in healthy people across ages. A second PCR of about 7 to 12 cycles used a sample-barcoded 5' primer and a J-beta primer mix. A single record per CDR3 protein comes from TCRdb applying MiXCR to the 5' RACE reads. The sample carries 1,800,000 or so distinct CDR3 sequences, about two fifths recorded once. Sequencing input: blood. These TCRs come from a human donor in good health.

CDR3 amino acids: CASSHPDRGGEKLFF. CDR3 in DNA: TGTGCCAGCAGCCACCCAGACAGGGGAGGTGAAAAACTGTTTTTT. The rearrangement joins TRBV4-2 to TRBJ1-4; 8 bases are a match to TRBD1. Germline-derived CDR1 and CDR2 are LGHNA and YNFKEQ. This CDR3 is 15 amino acids long. Unmatched junction bases numbered 7, after V lost 3 bases and J lost 7 bases.

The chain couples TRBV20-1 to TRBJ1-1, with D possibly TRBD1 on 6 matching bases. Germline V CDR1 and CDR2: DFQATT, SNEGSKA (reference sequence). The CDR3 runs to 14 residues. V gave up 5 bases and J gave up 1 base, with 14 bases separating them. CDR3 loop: CSAHMDSPNTEAFF. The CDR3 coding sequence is TGCAGTGCTCACATGGACAGTCCGAACACTGAAGCTTTCTTT.

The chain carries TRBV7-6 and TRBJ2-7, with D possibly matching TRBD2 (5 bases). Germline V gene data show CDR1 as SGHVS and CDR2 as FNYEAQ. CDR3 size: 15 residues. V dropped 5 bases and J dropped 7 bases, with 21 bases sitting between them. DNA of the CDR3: TGTGCCAGCAGCCTACTTTATGGAGTCTCGGGGGAGCAGTACTTC. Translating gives CASSLLYGVSGEQYF.

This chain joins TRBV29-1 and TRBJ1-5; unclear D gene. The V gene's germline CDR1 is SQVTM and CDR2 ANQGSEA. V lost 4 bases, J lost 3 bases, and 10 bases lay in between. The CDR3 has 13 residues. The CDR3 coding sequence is TGCAGCGTTGGGAGGGCCTCCAATCAGCCCCAGCATTTT. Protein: CSVGRASNQPQHF.

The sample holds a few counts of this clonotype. The DNA of the CDR3 is TGTGCCAGCAGTTCTAGACTAGCGGGGGTGGGAGATACGCAGTATTTT. It encodes CASSSRLAGVGDTQYF. The chain is built from TRBV12-3 or TRBV12-4 and TRBJ2-3; 12 bases agree with TRBD2. This CDR3 comprises 16 residues. With V trimmed by 4 bases and J by 5 bases, 7 bases remained unmatched.